This T cell receptor (beta chain) is drawn from a study of T cells in Graves' hyperthyroidism and ophthalmopathy. This clonotype has ten or more counts. Germline assignment: CDR1 SGHTA and CDR2 FQGNSA. CDR3 length: 15 residues. V shed 2 bases and J shed 6 bases, with 17 bases lying between them. Hyperthyroidism patients were newly diagnosed, had disease duration under 2 months, and were aged 18 to 65 years. Amplified regions were TCR beta CDR3 sequences from RNA transcripts. The TCR CDR3 was amplified in a first-round RT-PCR using the HTBI primer set. TCRdb fed the multiplex PCR reads into MiXCR, producing one record per CDR3 protein. The sample includes over 200,000 distinct CDR3 sequences, around 18% of them seen just once.

What was sequenced was blood. This clonotype originated in a man in his forties with Graves' hyperthyroidism. This sequence joins TRBV7-2 and TRBJ2-7, with D tentatively TRBD2 (7 bases). CDR3 residues: CASSLIPGGRGEQYF. The CDR3 nucleotides read TGTGCCAGCAGCTTAATTCCGGGGGGCCGGGGCGAGCAGTACTTC. The full variable domain, rest sourced from reference TRBV7-2 and TRBJ2-7, is GAGVSQSPSNKVTEKGKDVELRCDPISGHTALYWYRQSLGQGLEFLIYFQGNSAPDKSGLPSDRFSAERTGGSVSTLTIQRTQQEDSAVYLCASSLIPGGRGEQYFGPGTRLTVT.